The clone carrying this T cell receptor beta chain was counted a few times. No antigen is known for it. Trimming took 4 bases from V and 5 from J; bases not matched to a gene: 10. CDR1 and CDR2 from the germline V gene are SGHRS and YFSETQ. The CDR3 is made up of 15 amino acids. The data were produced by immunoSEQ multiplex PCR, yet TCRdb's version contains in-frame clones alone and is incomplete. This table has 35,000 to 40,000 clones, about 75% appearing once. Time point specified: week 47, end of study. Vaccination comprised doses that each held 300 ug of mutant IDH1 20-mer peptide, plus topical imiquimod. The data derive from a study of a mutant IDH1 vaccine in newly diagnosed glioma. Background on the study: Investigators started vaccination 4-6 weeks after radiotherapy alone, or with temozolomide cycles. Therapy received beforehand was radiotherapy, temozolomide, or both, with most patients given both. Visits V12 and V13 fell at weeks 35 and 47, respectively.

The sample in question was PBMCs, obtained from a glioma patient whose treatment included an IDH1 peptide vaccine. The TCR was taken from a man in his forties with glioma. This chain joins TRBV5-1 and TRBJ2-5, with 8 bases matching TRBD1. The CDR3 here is CASSRAQGAGETQYF. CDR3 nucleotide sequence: TGCGCCAGCAGCAGAGCCCAGGGGGCGGGGGAGACCCAGTACTTC.